Presented here are 21 T cell receptor beta chains from one specimen sequenced in a study of blood T cells in healthy people across ages. Primed by a sample-barcoded 5' primer and a J-beta primer mix, a second PCR proceeded for 7 to 11 cycles. TCRdb recomputed calls from the 5' RACE reads with MiXCR, one row per CDR3 protein. The sample lists about 970,000 distinct CDR3 sequences; 51% were seen once. The sample consisted of blood. The receptors shown here come from a woman aged 55-70 years in good health.

The rearrangement links TRBV12-3 or TRBV12-4 to TRBJ2-3, with 7 bases lining up with TRBD1. The V segment lost 6 bases and the J segment 3 bases; nucleotides outside the gene matches: 9. The CDR3 has 15 amino acids. The chain's CDR3 is CASRTGTVKTDTQYF. For the CDR3, the DNA is TGTGCCAGCAGGACCGGGACAGTGAAAACAGATACGCAGTATTTT.

A single count supports this clonotype. The chain has TRBV2 and TRBJ2-7; 7 bases agree with TRBD2. The germline V gene has CDR1 SNHLY and CDR2 FYNNEI. This CDR3 is 15 amino acids long. V lost 5 bases to trimming and J lost 3 bases; unmatched junction nucleotides: 10. The CDR3 nucleotides are TGTGCCAGCAGTCCCCACCCGGCGGGAGTCTACGAGCAGTACTTC. Amino acids: CASSPHPAGVYEQYF.

This clonotype appeared a single time. The chain combines TRBV30 with TRBJ2-7; D remains ambiguous. V was shortened by 4 bases and J by 0 bases, with 10 bases between the two germline ends. The CDR3 covers 13 residues. Germline lookup yields CDR1 GTSNPN and CDR2 SVGIG (reference sequence). The CDR3 DNA follows: TGTGCCTGGATGAGCTACAGCTCCTACGAGCAGTACTTC. This encodes CAWMSYSSYEQYF.

The rearrangement uses TRBV5-1 and TRBJ2-4; D is perhaps TRBD1 (5 bases). The assigned J gene may be wrong: the sequence end matches TRBJ2-7 better. Germline loops: CDR1 SGHRS, CDR2 YFSETQ. The CDR3 runs 15 residues. The CDR3 region has the DNA TGCGCCAGCAGCTTGTGGGTCCAGGGTACACACGAGCAGTACTTC. This encodes CASSLWVQGTHEQYF.

This sequence joins TRBV7-2 and TRBJ1-4; D possibly corresponds to TRBD1 (5 bases). This CDR3 has 16 residues. Trimming left V 1 base short and J 4 bases short, with 13 bases between. The germline V gene has CDR1 SGHTA and CDR2 FQGNSA. The CDR3 reads CASSLVPGRSNEKLFF. The CDR3 bases are TGTGCCAGCAGCTTAGTCCCAGGGCGTAGTAATGAAAAACTGTTTTTT.

The chain combines TRBV12-3 or TRBV12-4 with TRBJ1-2; D call uncertain. Trimming left V 7 bases short and J 3 bases short, with 21 bases between. This CDR3 contains 16 residues. CDR3 amino acids: CASKEEVVVFDYGYTF. In DNA form, the CDR3 reads TGTGCCAGCAAGGAGGAAGTGGTAGTATTCGACTATGGCTACACCTTC.

This clonotype occurred once. V is TRBV20-1 and J is TRBJ1-1; no definite D call. Germline V gene lookup returns CDR1 DFQATT and CDR2 SNEGSKA (reference sequence). The V end was cut by 3 bases, the J end by 11 bases, with 13 bases between. The CDR3 covers 11 residues. This chain's CDR3 is CSARLDRRAFF. The CDR3, as DNA: TGCAGTGCTAGGTTAGATCGTCGCGCTTTCTTT.

This clonotype has just a few counts. This chain uses TRBV20-1 with TRBJ2-1; D may correspond to TRBD1 or TRBD2 (5 bases each). Germline CDR1 and CDR2: DFQATT and SNEGSKA (reference sequence). The CDR3 length is 15 residues. V was cut by 6 bases and J by 1 base, with 16 bases left in between. CDR3 region: CSAATRDLSYNEQFF. CDR3 DNA sequence: TGCAGTGCCGCGACTCGGGACCTATCCTACAATGAGCAGTTCTTC.

This clonotype was seen at least ten times. The chain employs TRBV9 and TRBJ2-5; a possible D gene is TRBD1 (6 bases). The CDR3 has 15 residues. Trimming took 1 base from V and 2 from J, leaving 12 bases between them. CDR1 is SGDLS, CDR2 YYNGEE, per germline. The CDR3 here is CASSVSGTRQETQYF. DNA of the CDR3: TGTGCCAGCAGCGTATCCGGGACACGTCAAGAGACCCAGTACTTC.

The rearrangement joins TRBV29-1 to TRBJ2-7; D is unresolved. Germline CDR1 is SQVTM and CDR2 is ANQGSEA. V was cut by 4 bases and J by 0 bases, with 13 bases left in between. The CDR3 has 14 residues. The CDR3 DNA sequence: TGCAGCGTTGTAAACCCTTCGGTCTCCTACGAGCAGTACTTC. This encodes CSVVNPSVSYEQYF.

This clonotype was seen more than once but under ten times. The CDR3: CATSPASGRATVTDTQYF. Written as DNA, the CDR3 is TGTGCCACCAGCCCGGCTAGCGGGAGGGCCACAGTCACAGATACGCAGTATTTT. This sequence joins TRBV15 and TRBJ2-3; 12 bases align to TRBD2. The CDR3 totals 18 residues. In germline, CDR1 is LNHNV, CDR2 YYDKDF (reference sequence). V dropped 5 bases and J dropped 2; count of bases not matched to a gene: 11.

The chain recombines TRBV11-2 with TRBJ2-7, with 14 bases identical to TRBD2. This CDR3 has 21 residues. Per the germline V gene, CDR1 is SGHAT and CDR2 is FQNNGV. V lost 2 bases and J lost 0; bases outside the gene matches: 15. CDR3 protein: CASSLHPWTSGRPRSSYEQYF. CDR3 DNA sequence: TGTGCCAGCAGCTTACACCCTTGGACTAGCGGGAGGCCGCGTAGCTCCTACGAGCAGTACTTC.

The sample holds a few counts of this clonotype. This sequence may be a read error, since a much larger clone differs from it by one base. V gene TRBV9 combines with J gene TRBJ2-3; D unclear. Per germline, CDR1 SGDLS and CDR2 YYNGEE. The CDR3 runs to 15 residues. Trimming stripped 0 bases from V and 3 bases from J, with 11 bases between. The CDR3, as DNA: TGTGCCAGCAGCGTAGGTGCCGTGGCGACAGATACGCAGTATTTT. It yields the protein CASSVGAVATDTQYF.

The CDR3 is CSARRRSKNIQYF. CDR3 DNA: TGCAGTGCTAGGAGAAGGTCCAAAAACATTCAGTACTTC. J is TRBJ2-4 and V is TRBV20-1; D gene ambiguous. The germline CDR1 and CDR2 sequences are DFQATT and SNEGSKA (reference sequence). Trimming took 3 bases from V and 2 from J, leaving 8 bases between them. The CDR3 runs to 13 residues.

This clonotype was detected only a few times. Written as DNA, the CDR3 is TGCGCCAGCAACACAGGGGCCCCCACAGATACGCAGTATTTT. Its translation: CASNTGAPTDTQYF. The rearrangement uses TRBV5-1 and TRBJ2-3; 7 positions agree with TRBD1. With 6 bases clipped from V and 2 bases from J, the junction kept 6 bases outside the gene matches. Germline V gene sequence: CDR1 SGHRS, CDR2 YFSETQ. The CDR3 runs 14 residues.

The chain carries TRBV5-1 and TRBJ2-1; unclear D gene. The CDR3 contains 16 residues. V lost 3 bases and J lost 0, with 13 bases in between. From germline, CDR1 is SGHRS and CDR2 YFSETQ. The CDR3 nucleotides are TGCGCCAGCAGCTCGCGGCTCGAGAGCTCCTACAATGAGCAGTTCTTC. Translated: CASSSRLESSYNEQFF.

The chain is built from TRBV27 and TRBJ1-1; D remains ambiguous. The CDR3 loop spans 14 amino acids. Germline V gives CDR1 MNHEY, CDR2 SMNVEV (reference sequence). V shed 6 bases and J shed 4 bases, with 15 bases lying between them. The CDR3 loop is CASRPIGFSTEAFF. DNA of the CDR3: TGTGCCAGCAGGCCGATAGGGTTTAGCACTGAAGCTTTCTTT.

The J gene is TRBJ2-1, the V gene TRBV15; possibly TRBD2 for D (5 bases). Trimming removed 0 bases from V and 10 bases from J, with 10 bases in between. The CDR3 has 13 residues. Germline loops: CDR1 LNHNV, CDR2 YYDKDF (reference sequence). In nucleotides, the CDR3 is TGTGCCACCAGCAGAGACCCACAGCGGGAGCAGTTCTTC. This codes for CATSRDPQREQFF.

J is TRBJ2-7 and V is TRBV29-1; 7 nucleotides line up with TRBD1. Unmatched junction bases numbered 13, after V lost 3 bases and J lost 5 bases. The CDR3 is made up of 15 amino acids. Germline V lookup: CDR1 SQVTM, CDR2 ANQGSEA. Here the CDR3 reads CSVDYSSEGTDEQYF. The CDR3 DNA follows: TGCAGCGTTGATTACTCGTCCGAGGGGACAGACGAGCAGTACTTC.

J is TRBJ2-4 and V is TRBV7-2; the D is unclear. Per germline, CDR1 SGHTA and CDR2 FQGNSA. The germline V and J ends were trimmed by 2 bases and 8 bases, with 10 bases remaining between them. This CDR3 has 13 residues. The CDR3 DNA reads as TGTGCCAGCAGCTTAATTCCAGTGGACATTCAGTACTTC. It codes for CASSLIPVDIQYF.

This sequence joins TRBV12-3 or TRBV12-4 and TRBJ2-5; possible D gene TRBD2, 6 bases. The length of the CDR3 is 14 residues. Deletions cut 0 bases from V and 11 bases from J, with 16 bases between. This chain's CDR3 is CASSLASFGREQYF. As DNA, the CDR3 is TGTGCCAGCAGTTTAGCAAGCTTCGGGAGAGAGCAGTACTTC.